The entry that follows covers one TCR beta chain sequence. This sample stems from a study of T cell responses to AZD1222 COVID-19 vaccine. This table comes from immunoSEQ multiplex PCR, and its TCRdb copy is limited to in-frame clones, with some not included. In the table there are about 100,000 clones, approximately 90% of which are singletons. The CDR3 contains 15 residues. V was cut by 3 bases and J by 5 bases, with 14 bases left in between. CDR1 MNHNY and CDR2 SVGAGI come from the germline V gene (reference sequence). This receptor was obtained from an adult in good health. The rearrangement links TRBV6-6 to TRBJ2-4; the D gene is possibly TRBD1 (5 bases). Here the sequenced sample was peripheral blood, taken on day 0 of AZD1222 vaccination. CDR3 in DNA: TGTGCCAGCAGTTATGGGGCCCCGGATCAAAACATTCAGTACTTC. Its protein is CASSYGAPDQNIQYF.